The present T cell receptor beta chain was sequenced within a study of Tregs in tolerant kidney transplant recipients. The germline V gene has CDR1 SGHRS and CDR2 YFSETQ. V gave up 1 base and J gave up 3 bases, with 5 bases separating them. The CDR3 is made up of 12 amino acids. Comment on this clone: The read terminates 3 residues before the CDR3 end, so the remaining end is supplied by the germline J gene.

The data were produced by immunoSEQ multiplex PCR, yet TCRdb's version contains in-frame clones alone and is incomplete. The sample data list approximately 30,000 clones. The chain has TRBV5-1 and TRBJ2-7; D is unclear. The starting material was CD8+ T cells from blood, obtained before the transplant. The sequence derives from a human donor who received a combined kidney and bone marrow transplant. CDR3 DNA (partial): TGCGCCAGCAGCTTGACGGGCTACGAG. Amino acid sequence: CASSLTGYE. The CDR3 in its entirety is CASSLTGYEQYF.